This T cell receptor (beta chain) was identified in a study of long-term antiretroviral therapy in people with HIV. For the study at large: The earliest samples came about a decade before the 2015 immediate-ART recommendation. Study-level results: Narrower CDR3 length ranges marked HIV repertoires relative to controls.

Runs used v3.0 of the immunoSEQ assay and were done at survey level. The assay was immunoSEQ multiplex PCR, and TCRdb's table has in-frame clones only and misses some. Of about 21,000 clones listed, 70% to 80% were seen once; the top ten hold roughly a tenth. The CDR3 is 16 residues long. Trimming removed 0 bases at V and 3 bases at J, with 13 bases between. The germline gives CDR1 MNHEY, CDR2 SVGAGI. A single count supports this clone. Its antigen is as yet unknown. This chain uses TRBV6-5 with TRBJ2-3, with D possibly being TRBD2 (6 bases). The TCR sequence derives from a woman in her thirties or forties with HIV. The sample consisted of unsorted PBMCs, taken 4.1 years after starting antiretroviral therapy. CDR3 sequence (DNA): TGTGCCAGCAGTTACTCGTTAGCGGTGGCAACAGATACGCAGTATTTT. It translates to CASSYSLAVATDTQYF.